The clone carrying this T cell receptor beta chain occurred many times. Amplification of the TCR beta CDR3 (from genomic DNA) was done by two-round multiplex PCR. Primers (each specific to one TRBV or TRBJ gene) were used in first-round PCR. One entry per CDR3 protein, called by TCRdb with MiXCR from the multiplex PCR reads. Altogether tens of thousands of distinct CDR3 sequences are present, roughly 52% being singletons, with the ten largest covering 16%. This CDR3 comprises 16 residues. The germline V gene has CDR1 SGHDN and CDR2 FVKESK. V was shortened by 1 base and J by 4 bases, with 14 bases between the two germline ends. The data originate from a study of prognosis after radiotherapy for stage I lung cancer.

The receptor was derived from a donor of 50 years or more with non-small cell lung cancer. The starting material was PBMCs, obtained before or after stereotactic body radiation therapy (not recorded which). J is TRBJ2-1 and V is TRBV14; TRBD2 is a possible D gene (5 bases). CDR3 DNA sequence: TGTGCCAGCAGCCAAGTTTCGGCGGGCAGGTACAATGAGCAGTTCTTC. Its protein product is CASSQVSAGRYNEQFF. The full variable domain, in which reference TRBV14 and TRBJ2-1 provide the parts outside the CDR3, is EAGVTQFPSHSVIEKGQTVTLRCDPISGHDNLYWYRRVMGKEIKFLLHFVKESKQDESGMPNNRFLAERTGGTYSTLKVQPAELEDSGVYFCASSQVSAGRYNEQFFGPGTRLTVL.